The present entry profiles one T cell receptor beta chain with its context. These data come from a study of blood T cell repertoires in COVID-19. Study at large: COVID-19 samples, acute and convalescent, were from the United States, Italy and Spain. T cells, B-cell-depleted T cells, or PBMCs provided the cDNA or gDNA that served as material.

Per the study methods: Amplification with reference gene primers provided the estimates of nucleated cell counts. TCRdb's copy holds only in-frame clones and misses some; the assay was immunoSEQ multiplex PCR. V, J and clone size derive from that table, while D and trimming were established from the DNA sequence. The table lists around 46,000 clones, about 89% of them singletons. With V trimmed by 7 bases and J by 8 bases, 5 bases remained unmatched. CDR3 length: 12 residues. The specimen was peripheral blood. The rearrangement joins TRBV23-1 to TRBJ1-2; 9 bases map to TRBD1. TRBV23-1 is noted as an ORF with a role that remains uncertain. The receptor was derived from a man in his 60s with active or convalescent COVID-19. CDR3 coding DNA: TGCGCCAGCATCCGGACAGGGGTCGGCTACACCTTC. It translates to CASIRTGVGYTF.